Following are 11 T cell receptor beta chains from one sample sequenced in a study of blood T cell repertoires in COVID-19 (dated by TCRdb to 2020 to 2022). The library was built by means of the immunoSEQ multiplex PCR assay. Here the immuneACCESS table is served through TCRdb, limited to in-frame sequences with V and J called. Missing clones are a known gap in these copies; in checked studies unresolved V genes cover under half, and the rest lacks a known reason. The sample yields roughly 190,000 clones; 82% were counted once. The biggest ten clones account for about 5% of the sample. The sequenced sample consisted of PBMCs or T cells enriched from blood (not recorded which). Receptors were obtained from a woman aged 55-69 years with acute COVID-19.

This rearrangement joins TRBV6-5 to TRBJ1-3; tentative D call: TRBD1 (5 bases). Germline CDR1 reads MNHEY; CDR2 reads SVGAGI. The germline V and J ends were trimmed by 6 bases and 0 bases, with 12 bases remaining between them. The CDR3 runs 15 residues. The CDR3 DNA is TGTGCCAGCAGCCCCGACAGAGACTCTGGAAACACCATATATTTT. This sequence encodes CASSPDRDSGNTIYF.

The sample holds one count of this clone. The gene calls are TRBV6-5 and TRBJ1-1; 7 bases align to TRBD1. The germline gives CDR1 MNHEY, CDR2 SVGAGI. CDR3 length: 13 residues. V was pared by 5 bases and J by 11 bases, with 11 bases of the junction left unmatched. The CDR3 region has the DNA TGTGCCAGCAGTATCAACCGGGACAGTATGGCTTTCTTT. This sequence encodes CASSINRDSMAFF.

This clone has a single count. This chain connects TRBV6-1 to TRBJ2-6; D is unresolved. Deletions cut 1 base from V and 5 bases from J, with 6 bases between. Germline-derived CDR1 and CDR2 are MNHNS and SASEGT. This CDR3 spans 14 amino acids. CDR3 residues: CASSEEAWANVLTF. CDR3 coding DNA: TGTGCCAGCAGTGAAGAAGCTTGGGCCAACGTCCTGACTTTC.

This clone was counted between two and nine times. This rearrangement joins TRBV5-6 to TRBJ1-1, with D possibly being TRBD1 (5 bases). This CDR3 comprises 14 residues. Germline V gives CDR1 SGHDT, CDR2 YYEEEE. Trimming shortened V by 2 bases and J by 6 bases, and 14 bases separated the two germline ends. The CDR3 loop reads CASSFTGGKAEAFF. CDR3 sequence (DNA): TGTGCCAGCAGCTTTACAGGCGGGAAGGCTGAAGCTTTCTTT.

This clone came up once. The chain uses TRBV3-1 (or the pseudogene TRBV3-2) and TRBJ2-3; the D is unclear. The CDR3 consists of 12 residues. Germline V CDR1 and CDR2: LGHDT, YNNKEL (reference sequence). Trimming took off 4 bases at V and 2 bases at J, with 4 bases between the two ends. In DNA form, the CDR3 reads TGTGCCAGCAGCCTCCACACAGATACGCAGTATTTT. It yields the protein CASSLHTDTQYF.

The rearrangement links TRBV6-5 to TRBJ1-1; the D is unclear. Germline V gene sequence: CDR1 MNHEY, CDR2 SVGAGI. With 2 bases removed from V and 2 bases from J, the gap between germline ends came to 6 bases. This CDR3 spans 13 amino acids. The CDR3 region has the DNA TGTGCCAGCAGTTACACGGGAAACACTGAAGCTTTCTTT. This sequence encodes CASSYTGNTEAFF.

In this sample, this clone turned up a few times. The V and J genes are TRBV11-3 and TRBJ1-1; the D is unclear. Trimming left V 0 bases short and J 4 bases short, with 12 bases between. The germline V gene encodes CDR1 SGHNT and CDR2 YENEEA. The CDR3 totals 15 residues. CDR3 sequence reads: CASSLDPSGSTEAFF. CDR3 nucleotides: TGTGCCAGCAGCTTAGATCCCTCCGGTAGCACTGAAGCTTTCTTT.

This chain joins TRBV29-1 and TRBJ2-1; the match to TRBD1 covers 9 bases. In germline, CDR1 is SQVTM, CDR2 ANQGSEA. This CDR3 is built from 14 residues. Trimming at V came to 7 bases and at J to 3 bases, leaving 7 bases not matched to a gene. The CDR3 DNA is TGCAGCGCTCCGACAGGGGGTCTCTACAATGAGCAGTTCTTC. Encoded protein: CSAPTGGLYNEQFF.

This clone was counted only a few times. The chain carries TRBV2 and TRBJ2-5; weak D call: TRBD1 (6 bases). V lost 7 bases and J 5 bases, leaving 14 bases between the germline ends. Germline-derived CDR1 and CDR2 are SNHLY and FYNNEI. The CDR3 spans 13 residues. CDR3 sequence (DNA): TGTGCCAGCAAGGGGGAAGGGGGTGAGACCCAGTACTTC. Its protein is CASKGEGGETQYF.

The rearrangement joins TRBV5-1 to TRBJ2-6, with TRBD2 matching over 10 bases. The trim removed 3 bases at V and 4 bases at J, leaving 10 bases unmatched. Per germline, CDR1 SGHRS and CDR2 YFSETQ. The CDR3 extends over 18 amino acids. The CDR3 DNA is TGCGCCAGCAGCTCCTCAACTAGCGGGAAAGACGGGGCCAACGTCCTGACTTTC. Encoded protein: CASSSSTSGKDGANVLTF.

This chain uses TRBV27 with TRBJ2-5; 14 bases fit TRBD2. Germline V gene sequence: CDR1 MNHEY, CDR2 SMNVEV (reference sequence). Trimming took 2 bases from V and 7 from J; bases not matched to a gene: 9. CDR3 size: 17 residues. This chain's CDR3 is CASSLRGTSGGSGTQYF. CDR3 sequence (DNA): TGTGCCAGCAGTTTACGCGGGACTAGCGGGGGTAGTGGGACCCAGTACTTC.